Listed here is a single T cell receptor (beta chain). The sample is drawn from a study of blood T cell repertoires in COVID-19. About the research overall: There were acute and convalescent COVID-19 samples, and they came from the United States, Italy and Spain.

Study processing details: The authors estimated nucleated cell counts from reference gene primer amplification. Generated by immunoSEQ multiplex PCR, the TCRdb table keeps only in-frame clones and is missing some. That table supplies the V and J calls and clone size; D and trimming were determined from the DNA. The sample lists fewer than 300,000 clones, roughly 80% seen once, with 9.4% in the top ten. With 6 bases removed from V and 8 bases from J, the gap between germline ends came to 16 bases. Germline CDR1 is MNHEY and CDR2 is SVGAGI. The CDR3 is 13 residues long. This TCR was recovered from a woman aged 45-59 years who had recovered from COVID-19. This chain joins TRBV6-5 and TRBJ1-2; D is possibly TRBD1 (5 bases). The sample taken for sequencing was peripheral blood. The DNA for the CDR3 is TGTGCCAGCAGAGGATGGGACTCTCAAGGCTACACCTTC. Its protein is CASRGWDSQGYTF.